This paragraph covers one T cell receptor (beta chain) sequence. The CDR3 length is 14 residues. Germline V lookup: CDR1 KGHSH, CDR2 LQKENI. V lost 1 base to trimming and J lost 6 bases; unmatched junction nucleotides: 4. PCR used 60 Vbeta primers and 13 Jbeta primers. Sequencing was performed with immunoSEQ multiplex PCR; in TCRdb, only in-frame clones are kept and a portion is missing. Counted here are 50,000 to 75,000 clones, roughly 80% occurring once; the ten biggest clones make up under 4%. This specimen belongs to a study of cytomegalovirus exposure and HLA in healthy donors. The V gene is TRBV18, the J gene TRBJ2-7, with 9 bases matching TRBD2. The clonotype was recovered from a woman in her thirties or forties in good health and CMV-seronegative. The sequenced material came from PBMCs. The CDR3 protein is CASSPQREAAEQYF. In DNA form, the CDR3 reads TGTGCCAGCTCACCACAGCGGGAGGCGGCCGAGCAGTACTTC.